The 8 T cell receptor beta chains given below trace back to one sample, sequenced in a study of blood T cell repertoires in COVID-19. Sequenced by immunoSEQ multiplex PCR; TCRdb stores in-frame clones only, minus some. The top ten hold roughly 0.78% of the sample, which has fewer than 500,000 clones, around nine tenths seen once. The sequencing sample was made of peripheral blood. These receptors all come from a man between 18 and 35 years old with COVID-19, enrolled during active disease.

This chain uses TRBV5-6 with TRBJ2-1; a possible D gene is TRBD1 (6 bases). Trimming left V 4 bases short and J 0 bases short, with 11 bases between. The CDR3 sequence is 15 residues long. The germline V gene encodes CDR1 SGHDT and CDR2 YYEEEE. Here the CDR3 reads CASSAGESSYNEQFF. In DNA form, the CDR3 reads TGTGCCAGCAGCGCAGGGGAGAGCTCCTACAATGAGCAGTTCTTC.

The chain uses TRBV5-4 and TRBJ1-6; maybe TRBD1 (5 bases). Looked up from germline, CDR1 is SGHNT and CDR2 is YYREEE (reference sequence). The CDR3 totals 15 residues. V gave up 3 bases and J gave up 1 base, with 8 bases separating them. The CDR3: CASSWGGSYNSPLHF. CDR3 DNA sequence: TGTGCCAGCAGCTGGGGGGGTTCCTATAATTCACCCCTCCACTTT.

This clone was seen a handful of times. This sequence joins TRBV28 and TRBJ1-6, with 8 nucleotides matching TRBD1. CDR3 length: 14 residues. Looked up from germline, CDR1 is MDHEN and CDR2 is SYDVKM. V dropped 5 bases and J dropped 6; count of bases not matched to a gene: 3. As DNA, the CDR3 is TGTGCCAGCAGTCCGGGACAGGCTAATTCACCCCTCCACTTT. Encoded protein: CASSPGQANSPLHF.

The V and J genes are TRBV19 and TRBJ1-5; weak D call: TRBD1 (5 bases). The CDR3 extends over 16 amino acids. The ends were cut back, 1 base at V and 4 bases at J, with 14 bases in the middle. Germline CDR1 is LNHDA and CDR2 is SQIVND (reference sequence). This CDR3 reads CASSIGRGRQNQPQHF. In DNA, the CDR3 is TGTGCCAGTAGTATAGGGAGGGGACGGCAAAATCAGCCCCAGCATTTT.

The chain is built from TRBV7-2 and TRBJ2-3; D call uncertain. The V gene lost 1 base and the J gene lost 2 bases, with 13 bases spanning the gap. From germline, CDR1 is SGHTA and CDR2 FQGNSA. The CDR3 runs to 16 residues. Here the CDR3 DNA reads TGTGCCAGCAGCTTAGTTCTCAGGAACCTCACAGATACGCAGTATTTT. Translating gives CASSLVLRNLTDTQYF. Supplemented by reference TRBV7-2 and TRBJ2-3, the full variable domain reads GAGVSQSPSNKVTEKGKDVELRCDPISGHTALYWYRQSLGQGLEFLIYFQGNSAPDKSGLPSDRFSAERTGGSVSTLTIQRTQQEDSAVYLCASSLVLRNLTDTQYFGPGTRLTVL.

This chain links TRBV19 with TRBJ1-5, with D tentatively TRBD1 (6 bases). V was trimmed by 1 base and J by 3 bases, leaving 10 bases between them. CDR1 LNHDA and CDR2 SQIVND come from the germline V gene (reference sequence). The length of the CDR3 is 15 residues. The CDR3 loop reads CASSIAQGLNQPQHF. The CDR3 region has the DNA TGTGCCAGTAGTATAGCACAGGGTCTCAATCAGCCCCAGCATTTT. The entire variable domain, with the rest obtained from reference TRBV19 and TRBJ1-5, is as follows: DGGITQSPKYLFRKEGQNVTLSCEQNLNHDAMYWYRQDPGQGLRLIYYSQIVNDFQKGDIAEGYSVSREKKESFPLTVTSAQKNPTAFYLCASSIAQGLNQPQHFGDGTRLSIL.

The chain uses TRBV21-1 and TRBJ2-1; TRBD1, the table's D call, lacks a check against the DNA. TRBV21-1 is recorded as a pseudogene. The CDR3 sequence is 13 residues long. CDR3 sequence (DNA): TGTGCCAGCAGCAATTGCAGAAACAATGAGCAGTTCTTC. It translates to CASSNCRNNEQFF.

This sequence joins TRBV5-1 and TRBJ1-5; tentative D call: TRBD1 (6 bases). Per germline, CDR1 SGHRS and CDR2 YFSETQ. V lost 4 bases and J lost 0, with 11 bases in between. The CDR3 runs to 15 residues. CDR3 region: CASSPTGSSNQPQHF. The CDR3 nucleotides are TGCGCCAGCAGCCCCACAGGGTCTAGCAATCAGCCCCAGCATTTT.